What follows are 30 T cell receptor beta chains derived from one specimen sequenced in a study of a mutant IDH1 vaccine in newly diagnosed glioma. These TCRs are of unknown antigen specificity. This sample's time point: week 23, last vaccination. Every vaccine dose comprised 300 ug of mutant IDH1 20-mer peptide plus topical imiquimod. Method: immunoSEQ multiplex PCR; TCRdb's copy keeps in-frame clones and lacks some. The profile shows under 70,000 clones, 75% to 90% of them singletons. The sequences come from PBMCs, collected from a glioma patient whose treatment included an IDH1 peptide vaccine. These TCRs come from a man younger than 35 with glioma.

This chain links TRBV6-5 with TRBJ1-1; possible D gene TRBD1, 6 bases. The CDR3 is 15 residues long. Germline CDR1 is MNHEY and CDR2 is SVGAGI. V lost 0 bases and J 3 bases, leaving 11 bases between the germline ends. The CDR3 region has the DNA TGTGCCAGCAGTTACTCGGGGAGGGGGTACACTGAAGCTTTCTTT. Translating gives CASSYSGRGYTEAFF.

The rearrangement uses TRBV19 and TRBJ1-1; 8 bases fit TRBD1. The germline V gene has CDR1 LNHDA and CDR2 SQIVND (reference sequence). The CDR3 is 12 residues long. With 9 bases clipped from V and 5 bases from J, the junction kept 5 bases outside the gene matches. CDR3 protein: CASRTGSTEAFF. CDR3 in DNA: TGTGCCAGCCGGACAGGGTCTACTGAAGCTTTCTTT.

The rearrangement joins TRBV4-2 to TRBJ2-6; unclear D gene. This CDR3 has 15 residues. With 0 bases removed from V and 0 bases from J, the gap between germline ends came to 3 bases. Germline V lookup: CDR1 LGHNA, CDR2 YNFKEQ. For the CDR3, the DNA is TGTGCCAGCAGCCAAGACTTCTCTGGGGCCAACGTCCTGACTTTC. Translated, it gives CASSQDFSGANVLTF.

There are a few counts of this clone. The gene calls are TRBV9 and TRBJ1-4; the D is unclear. Trimming pared 4 bases from V and 4 bases from J, leaving 14 bases between. The germline V gene has CDR1 SGDLS and CDR2 YYNGEE. The CDR3 has 15 residues. The CDR3 coding sequence is TGTGCCAGCAGCTCGAGGGAGGGAATTAATGAAAAACTGTTTTTT. Its protein is CASSSREGINEKLFF.

V is TRBV7-9 and J is TRBJ2-1; tentative D call: TRBD1 (6 bases). The CDR3 has 15 amino acids. Germline V CDR1 and CDR2: SEHNR, FQNEAQ (reference sequence). Deletions cut 4 bases from V and 10 bases from J, with 20 bases between. CDR3 in amino acids: CASSSPGTPIEEQFF. The CDR3 DNA sequence: TGTGCCAGCAGCTCCCCGGGGACACCCATTGAGGAGCAGTTCTTC. Combining the CDR3 with reference TRBV7-9 and TRBJ2-1 gives the whole variable domain DTGVSQNPRHKITKRGQNVTFRCDPISEHNRLYWYRQTLGQGPEFLTYFQNEAQLEKSRLLSDRFSAERPKGSFSTLEIQRTEQGDSAMYLCASSSPGTPIEEQFFGPGTRLTVL.

The chain has TRBV4-1 and TRBJ1-2; the match to TRBD1 covers 8 bases. J was trimmed by 1 base and V by 1 base; bases with no gene match: 8. The CDR3 is 17 amino acids. Germline values: CDR1 MGHRA, CDR2 YSYEKL. CDR3 amino acids: CASSQGLVQGGNYGYTF. The CDR3 region has the DNA TGCGCCAGCAGCCAAGGATTAGTACAGGGGGGTAACTATGGCTACACCTTC.

The chain combines TRBV19 with TRBJ1-1; D is perhaps TRBD1 (5 bases). Germline values: CDR1 LNHDA, CDR2 SQIVND (reference sequence). The ends were cut back, 3 bases at V and 1 base at J, with 9 bases in the middle. The CDR3 is 14 residues long. CDR3 sequence reads: CASSIWGSNTEAFF. The DNA of the CDR3 is TGTGCCAGTAGTATCTGGGGGTCGAACACTGAAGCTTTCTTT.

This chain joins TRBV19 and TRBJ2-7; D is unresolved. Germline V lookup: CDR1 LNHDA, CDR2 SQIVND (reference sequence). This CDR3 has 13 residues. V lost 6 bases and J 7 bases, leaving 16 bases between the germline ends. CDR3 coding DNA: TGTGCCAGTAGCCTAGGAGTGCTACGAGAGCAGTACTTC. Protein product: CASSLGVLREQYF. Drawing the rest from reference TRBV19 and TRBJ2-7, the complete variable domain is DGGITQSPKYLFRKEGQNVTLSCEQNLNHDAMYWYRQDPGQGLRLIYYSQIVNDFQKGDIAEGYSVSREKKESFPLTVTSAQKNPTAFYLCASSLGVLREQYFGPGTRLTVT.

The chain carries TRBV5-1 and TRBJ2-7, with a weak D call TRBD2 (5 bases). Looked up from germline, CDR1 is SGHRS and CDR2 is YFSETQ. Deletions cut 3 bases from V and 2 bases from J, with 9 bases between. The CDR3 spans 13 residues. In nucleotides, the CDR3 is TGCGCCAGCAGCTGGGGTAGCGCCTACGAGCAGTACTTC. Translating gives CASSWGSAYEQYF.

V and J are TRBV5-6 and TRBJ2-1; 13 nucleotides agree with TRBD2. This CDR3 spans 15 amino acids. The germline V gene has CDR1 SGHDT and CDR2 YYEEEE. With 5 bases clipped from V and 8 bases from J, the junction kept 7 bases outside the gene matches. The CDR3: CASRPGLAGVYEQFF. The CDR3 nucleotides read TGTGCCAGCAGGCCTGGACTAGCGGGAGTTTATGAGCAGTTCTTC.

This clone appeared once. V is TRBV18 and J is TRBJ1-3; D is uncertain. V lost 1 base and J 1 base, leaving 11 bases between the germline ends. The CDR3 spans 16 residues. From germline, CDR1 is KGHSH and CDR2 LQKENI. The CDR3 coding sequence is TGTGCCAGCTCACCACTTCACGGGGAATCTGGAAACACCATATATTTT. Translated, it gives CASSPLHGESGNTIYF.

The chain is built from TRBV5-1 and TRBJ2-7, with a weak D call TRBD2 (6 bases). The CDR3 contains 14 residues. CDR1 and CDR2 from the germline V gene are SGHRS and YFSETQ. Trimming left V 4 bases short and J 3 bases short, with 14 bases between. The CDR3 loop reads CASSGASVNYEQYF. CDR3 bases: TGCGCCAGCAGCGGGGCTAGCGTTAACTACGAGCAGTACTTC.

This clone occurred once. The rearrangement joins TRBV29-1 to TRBJ2-7; D is perhaps TRBD1 or TRBD2 (5 bases each). Looked up from germline, CDR1 is SQVTM and CDR2 is ANQGSEA. The length of the CDR3 is 14 residues. V was trimmed by 3 bases and J by 3 bases, leaving 15 bases between them. The CDR3 sequence is CSVERGQGGYEQYF. In DNA, the CDR3 is TGCAGCGTTGAGAGGGGTCAGGGTGGCTACGAGCAGTACTTC.

The chain recombines TRBV4-3 with TRBJ2-3; D call uncertain. V was cut by 0 bases and J by 4 bases, with 8 bases left in between. The CDR3 has 14 residues. Germline CDR1 LGHNA, CDR2 YSLEER. The CDR3 DNA is TGCGCCAGCAGCCAAGATGATGGGTCAGATACGCAGTATTTT. Translated: CASSQDDGSDTQYF.

The chain combines TRBV7-2 with TRBJ2-2; TRBD1 might be the D (6 bases). The CDR3 is made up of 15 amino acids. Looked up from germline, CDR1 is SGHTA and CDR2 is FQGNSA. Between the trimmed V and J ends, which lost 4 bases and 0 bases, there was a span of 9 bases. CDR3 DNA: TGTGCCAGCAGCTCGGACAGAACGAACACCGGGGAGCTGTTTTTT. This encodes CASSSDRTNTGELFF.

The V call is TRBV29-1, the J call TRBJ2-5; D perhaps matches TRBD1 (5 bases). Germline V lookup: CDR1 SQVTM, CDR2 ANQGSEA. This CDR3 has 12 residues. V was cut by 7 bases and J by 2 bases, with 11 bases left in between. CDR3 in amino acids: CSARVQQETQYF. The CDR3 coding sequence is TGCAGCGCCAGGGTCCAACAAGAGACCCAGTACTTC.

V and J are TRBV5-1 and TRBJ2-1, with D tentatively TRBD2 (5 bases). Trimming took off 3 bases at V and 5 bases at J, with 18 bases between the two ends. Germline assignment: CDR1 SGHRS and CDR2 YFSETQ. The CDR3 runs to 16 residues. The CDR3 here is CASSSRPLGQNNEQFF. DNA for the CDR3: TGCGCCAGCAGCTCCCGGCCACTAGGTCAGAACAATGAGCAGTTCTTC.

The chain has TRBV28 and TRBJ1-1; tentative D call: TRBD1 (5 bases). The CDR3 is made up of 19 amino acids. The germline V and J ends were trimmed by 3 bases and 0 bases, with 23 bases remaining between them. The V gene's germline CDR1 is MDHEN and CDR2 SYDVKM. The CDR3 DNA is TGTGCCAGCAGTTTTCTATCCTCAGGGAGGCCAAGCTTGAACACTGAAGCTTTCTTT. Translating gives CASSFLSSGRPSLNTEAFF. Variable domain in full (rest from reference TRBV28 and TRBJ1-1): DVKVTQSSRYLVKRTGEKVFLECVQDMDHENMFWYRQDPGLGLRLIYFSYDVKMKEKGDIPEGYSVSREKKERFSLILESASTNQTSMYLCASSFLSSGRPSLNTEAFFGQGTRLTVV.

The chain couples TRBV27 to TRBJ2-1; 8 positions match TRBD1. V was pared by 3 bases and J by 6 bases, with 7 bases of the junction left unmatched. From germline, CDR1 is MNHEY and CDR2 SMNVEV (reference sequence). This CDR3 region has 15 residues. The CDR3 DNA follows: TGTGCCAGCAGTTTCGACAGGGGACCCATCAATGAGCAGTTCTTC. Encoded protein: CASSFDRGPINEQFF.

This chain connects TRBV27 to TRBJ2-4, with 7 positions matching TRBD2. The CDR3 spans 14 residues. Germline CDR1 is MNHEY and CDR2 is SMNVEV (reference sequence). V was pared by 6 bases and J by 0 bases, with 2 bases of the junction left unmatched. The CDR3 coding sequence is TGTGCCAGCAGGGGACTAATAGCCAAAAACATTCAGTACTTC. Amino acid sequence: CASRGLIAKNIQYF.

This clone was seen once. The genes are TRBV6-4 and TRBJ2-3, with TRBD2 identical over 7 bases. J lost 1 base, V lost 2 bases, and 0 bases had no gene match. The V gene's germline CDR1 is MRHNA and CDR2 SNTAGT. The CDR3 consists of 14 residues. The CDR3 sequence: CASSDSGGTDTQYF. The CDR3 nucleotides read TGTGCCAGCAGTGACAGCGGGGGCACAGATACGCAGTATTTT.

This chain joins TRBV11-2 and TRBJ1-5, with D tentatively TRBD1 (5 bases). The CDR3 has 15 residues. Germline V gives CDR1 SGHAT, CDR2 FQNNGV. The ends were cut back, 5 bases at V and 4 bases at J, with 15 bases in the middle. CDR3: CASSPRGTGNQPQHF. The CDR3 DNA is TGTGCCAGCAGCCCCCGAGGTACAGGAAATCAGCCCCAGCATTTT.

As for this clone: One junction end does not reproduce the germline sequence, and a read error may be involved. The chain employs TRBV20-1 and TRBJ1-2; the D is unclear. The CDR3 covers 11 residues. CDR1 is DFQATT and CDR2 is SNEGSKA in the germline V gene (reference sequence). The CDR3 protein is CSARSGRIRAF. In DNA, the CDR3 is TGCAGTGCTAGATCTGGACGGATACGGGCCTTC.

The V gene is TRBV6-6, the J gene TRBJ1-5; TRBD1 is a possible D gene (5 bases). The length of the CDR3 is 16 residues. CDR1 and CDR2 from the germline V gene are MNHNY and SVGAGI (reference sequence). Trimming stripped 3 bases from V and 1 base from J, with 13 bases between. Here the CDR3 DNA reads TGTGCCAGCAGTTATACAGGTCAATTGAGCAATCAGCCCCAGCATTTT. Translated: CASSYTGQLSNQPQHF.

The chain joins TRBV7-2 to TRBJ2-7, with 8 nucleotides matching TRBD1. Germline loops: CDR1 SGHTA, CDR2 FQGNSA. The V segment lost 7 bases and the J segment 3 bases; nucleotides outside the gene matches: 8. The CDR3 is 14 amino acids. CDR3 DNA: TGTGCCAGCACCGGACAGACAGGGGTCTACGAGCAGTACTTC. Residues: CASTGQTGVYEQYF. The variable domain in full, with the rest retrieved from reference TRBV7-2 and TRBJ2-7, is GAGVSQSPSNKVTEKGKDVELRCDPISGHTALYWYRQSLGQGLEFLIYFQGNSAPDKSGLPSDRFSAERTGGSVSTLTIQRTQQEDSAVYLCASTGQTGVYEQYFGPGTRLTVT.

The V and J genes are TRBV9 and TRBJ2-6, with D uncertain. Germline V gene data show CDR1 as SGDLS and CDR2 as YYNGEE. The CDR3 is made up of 15 amino acids. Trimming removed 0 bases from V and 0 bases from J, with 4 bases in between. CDR3 DNA sequence: TGTGCCAGCAGCGTAGAGAACTCTGGGGCCAACGTCCTGACTTTC. This sequence encodes CASSVENSGANVLTF.

This clone was seen only once. The chain combines TRBV4-2 with TRBJ2-3, with 8 bases aligning to TRBD2. The length of the CDR3 is 17 residues. The germline V gene has CDR1 LGHNA and CDR2 YNFKEQ. V lost 2 bases to trimming and J lost 4 bases; unmatched junction nucleotides: 11. The CDR3 here is CASSQTSGGRMPDTQYF. CDR3 DNA: TGTGCCAGCAGCCAAACCTCTGGCGGGAGGATGCCAGATACGCAGTATTTT.

The chain has TRBV5-1 and TRBJ1-5, with TRBD1 identical over 8 bases. V was pared by 4 bases and J by 6 bases, with 9 bases of the junction left unmatched. Looked up from germline, CDR1 is SGHRS and CDR2 is YFSETQ. This CDR3 contains 15 residues. In DNA, the CDR3 is TGCGCCAGCAGCCCCAATGGACAGGGAGGTCAGCCCCAGCATTTT. As protein: CASSPNGQGGQPQHF.

The V call is TRBV6-4, the J call TRBJ1-4; D is unresolved. Germline V gives CDR1 MRHNA, CDR2 SNTAGT. Trimming stripped 6 bases from V and 5 bases from J, with 4 bases between. The CDR3 extends over 11 amino acids. The CDR3, as DNA: TGTGCCAGCAGGGTAAATGAAAAACTGTTTTTT. This translates into CASRVNEKLFF.

This clone has only a few counts. The chain employs TRBV19 and TRBJ1-2; 9 nucleotides line up with TRBD1. This CDR3 spans 16 amino acids. Germline values: CDR1 LNHDA, CDR2 SQIVND (reference sequence). V shed 5 bases, J shed 5 bases, and the junction held 12 bases outside the gene matches. The CDR3 DNA sequence: TGTGCCAGTAGTGGGACAGGGCAAGGCGTGAGGTATGGCTACACCTTC. It yields the protein CASSGTGQGVRYGYTF.